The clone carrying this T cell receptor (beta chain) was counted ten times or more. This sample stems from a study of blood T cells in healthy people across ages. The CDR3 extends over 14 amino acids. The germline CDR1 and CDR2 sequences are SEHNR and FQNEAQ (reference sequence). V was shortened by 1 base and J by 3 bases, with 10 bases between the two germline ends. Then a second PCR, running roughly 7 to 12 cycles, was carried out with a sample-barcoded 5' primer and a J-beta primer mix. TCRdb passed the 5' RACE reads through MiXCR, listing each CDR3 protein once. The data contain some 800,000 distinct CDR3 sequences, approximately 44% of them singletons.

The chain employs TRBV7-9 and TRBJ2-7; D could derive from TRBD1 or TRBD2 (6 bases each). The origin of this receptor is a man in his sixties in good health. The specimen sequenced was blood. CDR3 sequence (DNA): TGTGCCAGCAGCTTAGTAGGGGGAGGCTACGAGCAGTACTTC. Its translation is CASSLVGGGYEQYF.